Included here is one T cell receptor beta chain sequence, with context. What it binds is unknown. This specimen belongs to a study of graft-versus-host responses after intestinal transplantation. Study context: Recipients had multivisceral, liver-intestinal, or isolated intestinal transplants. Recipients were all induced with anti-thymocyte globulin, then given tacrolimus and steroids for around 3 years.

Study observations and caveats: Early post-transplant declines in HvG were associated with peak levels of circulating GvH clones. The authors found GvH clones in recipient marrow, some appearing first in ileum or blood.

Sequenced by immunoSEQ multiplex PCR; TCRdb stores in-frame clones only, minus some. Of tens of thousands of clones in the sample, just under 95% were seen once. The sample was PBMCs, taken 16 days after intestinal transplant. This receptor was identified in a human patient who received an intestinal transplant, so some T cells may come from the graft donor.

Written as DNA, the CDR3 is TGTGCCAGTAGTACAGGGGGCGCTTCCGGGGAGCTGTTTTTT. As protein: CASSTGGASGELFF. This chain uses TRBV27 with TRBJ2-2; 9 bases fit TRBD1. The V gene end was trimmed by 9 bases and the J gene end by 6 bases; junction bases not matched to a gene: 8. Germline CDR1 is MNHEY and CDR2 is SMNVEV (reference sequence). The CDR3 loop spans 14 amino acids.